The 10 T cell receptor beta chains below were found in one sample sequenced in a study of T cells in localized non-small cell lung cancer. Repertoires were generated with immunoSEQ multiplex PCR, while TCRdb's copy carries only in-frame clones and drops some. Among roughly 30,000 clones, roughly 86% were seen once, and the ten largest hold 4% to 5%. This specimen consisted of peripheral blood, obtained before any cancer treatment. These receptors originate from a woman aged 40-69 years with stage I lung adenocarcinoma.

This rearrangement joins TRBV9 to TRBJ1-4; D might be TRBD1 (6 bases). The V end was cut by 4 bases, the J end by 8 bases, with 18 bases between. The CDR3 consists of 15 residues. Germline V gene sequence: CDR1 SGDLS, CDR2 YYNGEE. The DNA for the CDR3 is TGTGCCAGCAGCACTCAGGGCGTGGGGGGCGAAAAACTGTTTTTT. Its protein product is CASSTQGVGGEKLFF.

V gene TRBV5-4 combines with J gene TRBJ2-1; D may be TRBD2 (7 bases). This CDR3 comprises 13 residues. Germline CDR1 SGHNT, CDR2 YYREEE (reference sequence). Between the trimmed V and J ends, which lost 1 base and 8 bases, there was a span of 10 bases. CDR3 region: CASSLQGGDEQFF. For the CDR3, the DNA is TGTGCCAGCAGCTTGCAAGGGGGGGATGAGCAGTTCTTC.

This clone was recorded a few times. V is TRBV5-5 and J is TRBJ2-7, with D perhaps assigned TRBD1 or TRBD2 (5 bases each). This CDR3 contains 16 residues. CDR1 and CDR2 (germline): SGHKS, YYEKEE (reference sequence). The ends were cut back, 4 bases at V and 6 bases at J, with 23 bases in the middle. CDR3 amino acids: CASSPEGTTRGGEQYF. CDR3 bases: TGTGCCAGCAGCCCCGAGGGTACCACAAGGGGCGGCGAGCAGTACTTC.

This sequence joins TRBV4-1 and TRBJ1-6; possible D gene TRBD1, 5 bases. The CDR3 sequence is 14 residues long. Trimming cost V 0 bases and J 8 bases, with 8 bases left between them. Germline-derived CDR1 and CDR2 are MGHRA and YSYEKL. The CDR3 DNA follows: TGCGCCAGCAGCCAAGAGGGGGGTTATTCACCCCTCCACTTT. Translation: CASSQEGGYSPLHF.

The chain has TRBV5-4 and TRBJ1-1; TRBD1 matches at 9 bases. V lost 5 bases, J lost 6 bases, and 5 bases stayed unmatched. There are 13 residues in the CDR3. The germline V gene has CDR1 SGHNT and CDR2 YYREEE (reference sequence). The CDR3, as DNA: TGTGCCAGCAGAGGGGGACAGGGCCCTGAAGCTTTCTTT. Its protein is CASRGGQGPEAFF.

This chain connects TRBV6-6 to TRBJ2-7; D is possibly TRBD2 (5 bases). CDR1 is MNHNY, CDR2 SVGAGI, per germline (reference sequence). The length of the CDR3 is 15 residues. Trimming took off 0 bases at V and 5 bases at J, with 14 bases between the two ends. The DNA of the CDR3 is TGTGCCAGCAGTTACTCGATCGGGAACGGACACGAGCAGTACTTC. Translation: CASSYSIGNGHEQYF.

V usage is TRBV18 and J usage is TRBJ2-3, with unresolved D. The germline V gene has CDR1 KGHSH and CDR2 LQKENI. CDR3 length equals 15 residues. Trimming cost V 3 bases and J 0 bases, with 10 bases left between them. The CDR3 nucleotides read TGTGCCAGCTCACCCTCAAGGCGAAGCACAGATACGCAGTATTTT. This encodes CASSPSRRSTDTQYF. The full variable domain, with the rest looked up from reference TRBV18 and TRBJ2-3, is NAGVMQNPRHLVRRRGQEARLRCSPMKGHSHVYWYRQLPEEGLKFMVYLQKENIIDESGMPKERFSAEFPKEGPSILRIQQVVRGDSAAYFCASSPSRRSTDTQYFGPGTRLTVL.

The chain recombines TRBV28 with TRBJ2-7; 11 positions match TRBD1. With V trimmed by 4 bases and J by 6 bases, 11 bases remained unmatched. The CDR3 loop spans 16 amino acids. Germline loops: CDR1 MDHEN, CDR2 SYDVKM. Written as DNA, the CDR3 is TGTGCCAGCAGTTCATCAAGGACAGGGGGCTTCTCCGAGCAGTACTTC. Translated, it gives CASSSSRTGGFSEQYF. Variable domain in full (rest from reference TRBV28 and TRBJ2-7): DVKVTQSSRYLVKRTGEKVFLECVQDMDHENMFWYRQDPGLGLRLIYFSYDVKMKEKGDIPEGYSVSREKKERFSLILESASTNQTSMYLCASSSSRTGGFSEQYFGPGTRLTVT.

The J gene is TRBJ2-3, the V gene TRBV13; TRBD2 matches at 10 bases. J gave up 4 bases and V 2 bases, and 12 bases lay outside the gene matches. This CDR3 has 18 residues. Looked up from germline, CDR1 is PRHDT and CDR2 is FYEKMQ (reference sequence). CDR3 sequence: CASSLRFRTSGSSDTQYF. The CDR3 region has the DNA TGTGCCAGCAGCTTAAGGTTCAGGACTAGCGGTTCATCAGATACGCAGTATTTT.

The rearrangement links TRBV4-3 to TRBJ1-3; 9 bases are shared with TRBD1. V gave up 4 bases and J gave up 4 bases; unmatched junction bases: 14. Germline-derived CDR1 and CDR2 are LGHNA and YSLEER. The CDR3 is 18 residues long. CDR3 protein: CASSPSLEGTGPGNTIYF. The CDR3 bases are TGCGCCAGCAGCCCATCTCTTGAAGGGACAGGGCCGGGAAACACCATATATTTT.